These 15 T cell receptor beta chains came from one sample sequenced in a study of T cells in Graves' hyperthyroidism and ophthalmopathy. Using RNA transcripts as the source, TCR beta CDR3 regions were amplified. The HTBI primer set served for first-round RT-PCR of the TCR CDR3. TCRdb reprocessed the multiplex PCR reads with MiXCR, giving one entry per CDR3 protein. The data hold around 700,000 distinct CDR3 sequences, with under 20% observed a single time. The sample consisted of blood. The receptor source for this set is a woman aged 45-65 years with Graves' hyperthyroidism that later progressed to Graves' ophthalmopathy.

This chain links TRBV10-1 with TRBJ2-5; weak D call: TRBD1 (6 bases). This CDR3 is built from 15 residues. Germline V gene lookup returns CDR1 WNHNN and CDR2 SYGVQD (reference sequence). Trimming stripped 3 bases from V and 5 bases from J, with 16 bases between. CDR3 nucleotides: TGCGCCAGCAGTGACAGTACAGGGCTCTCGGAGACCCAGTACTTC. It yields the protein CASSDSTGLSETQYF.

This clonotype was counted a few times. This chain links TRBV12-3 or TRBV12-4 with TRBJ2-7; no definite D call. Between the trimmed V and J ends, which lost 6 bases and 2 bases, there was a span of 14 bases. The CDR3 is 14 residues long. The CDR3 bases are TGTGCCAGCAGCTCCGGACGGAGAGCCTACGAGCAGTACTTC. Translating it yields CASSSGRRAYEQYF.

This chain links TRBV7-8 with TRBJ2-1; maybe TRBD1 (6 bases). Per germline, CDR1 SGHVS and CDR2 FQNEAQ. Trimming took off 0 bases at V and 8 bases at J, with 8 bases between the two ends. The CDR3 is 13 residues long. CDR3 region: CASSLAGADEQFF. In DNA form, the CDR3 reads TGTGCCAGCAGCTTAGCGGGGGCCGATGAGCAGTTCTTC.

This clonotype came up many times. This chain uses TRBV11-2 with TRBJ2-3; D is undetermined. Germline V gene sequence: CDR1 SGHAT, CDR2 FQNNGV. This CDR3 is built from 14 residues. The V and J ends lost 0 bases and 2 bases respectively, with 6 bases between them. CDR3 region: CASSLEDDTDTQYF. CDR3 bases: TGTGCCAGCAGCTTAGAGGACGACACAGATACGCAGTATTTT.

This clonotype was picked up a small number of times. The V gene is TRBV6-5, the J gene TRBJ2-1; D is undetermined. The CDR3 has 16 residues. Germline CDR1 and CDR2: MNHEY and SVGAGI. Trimming stripped 1 base from V and 10 bases from J, with 20 bases between. CDR3 coding DNA: TGTGCCAGCAGTTACTTGGGTATCGGACCTTCGAGCGAGCAGTTCTTC. Translating gives CASSYLGIGPSSEQFF.

The J gene is TRBJ2-5, the V gene TRBV4-1, with TRBD2 matching over 11 bases. The V gene end was trimmed by 1 base and the J gene end by 5 bases; junction bases not matched to a gene: 9. The V gene's germline CDR1 is MGHRA and CDR2 YSYEKL. This CDR3 is built from 17 residues. The CDR3 DNA is TGCGCCAGCAGCCAAGGGTCTAGCGGGGGGACAATGGAGACCCAGTACTTC. Amino acids: CASSQGSSGGTMETQYF.

This clonotype was seen a few times. V is TRBV19 and J is TRBJ1-1; D unresolved. The CDR3 sequence is 13 residues long. V was clipped by 5 bases and J by 6 bases, with 13 bases between them. CDR1 is LNHDA and CDR2 is SQIVND in the germline V gene (reference sequence). CDR3 protein: CASSFLGLAEAFF. DNA of the CDR3: TGTGCCAGTAGTTTTCTGGGTTTAGCTGAAGCTTTCTTT.

The gene calls are TRBV7-9 and TRBJ1-1, with D uncertain. CDR1 and CDR2 (germline): SEHNR, FQNEAQ (reference sequence). The CDR3 runs to 13 residues. V shed 5 bases and J shed 1 base, with 8 bases lying between them. The CDR3 coding sequence is TGTGCCAGCAGCCCCATCTGGAACACTGAAGCTTTCTTT. It yields the protein CASSPIWNTEAFF.

This clonotype was found a few times. The chain links TRBV19 to TRBJ2-3; D unclear. The CDR3 length is 13 residues. In germline, CDR1 is LNHDA, CDR2 SQIVND (reference sequence). Trimming took 5 bases from V and 1 from J, leaving 7 bases between them. DNA for the CDR3: TGTGCCAGTAGTGATACGGGCACAGATACGCAGTATTTT. Its protein is CASSDTGTDTQYF.

In this sample, this clonotype turned up a few times. This sequence joins TRBV5-1 and TRBJ1-1; TRBD1 agrees at 10 bases. V shed 4 bases, J shed 6 bases, and the junction held 9 bases outside the gene matches. The CDR3 spans 15 residues. Germline lookup yields CDR1 SGHRS and CDR2 YFSETQ. The CDR3 DNA is TGCGCCAGCAGCCCCTCCGGGACAGGGGTGCCTGAAGCTTTCTTT. Protein: CASSPSGTGVPEAFF.

This clonotype was seen only a few times. The rearrangement joins TRBV7-9 to TRBJ1-3, with 8 bases lining up with TRBD1. The ends lost 6 bases at V and 0 bases at J; junction bases unmatched: 10. Germline V gene data show CDR1 as SEHNR and CDR2 as FQNEAQ (reference sequence). This CDR3 spans 17 amino acids. The CDR3 loop is CASRPTGTGNSGNTIYF. CDR3 nucleotide sequence: TGTGCCAGCAGACCAACCGGGACAGGCAACTCTGGAAACACCATATATTTT.

This chain connects TRBV15 to TRBJ1-1, with D hard to call. The ends were cut back, 0 bases at V and 1 base at J, with 9 bases in the middle. The germline gives CDR1 LNHNV, CDR2 YYDKDF (reference sequence). The CDR3 has 15 residues. CDR3 sequence (DNA): TGTGCCACCAGCAGAGATCAACCTGGGAACACTGAAGCTTTCTTT. Protein product: CATSRDQPGNTEAFF.

V and J are TRBV6-2 or TRBV6-3 and TRBJ1-4; D gene ambiguous. This CDR3 has 14 amino acids. The V and J ends lost 6 bases and 0 bases respectively, with 8 bases between them. In germline, CDR1 is MNHEY, CDR2 SVGEGT. The DNA for the CDR3 is TGTGCCAGCAGCCGATATTCAACTAATGAAAAACTGTTTTTT. Its protein product is CASSRYSTNEKLFF.

This clonotype was detected a few times. Germline is not matched at one junction end, which may reflect a read error. The V gene is TRBV5-6, the J gene TRBJ2-5; possibly TRBD1 for D (6 bases). The CDR3 runs to 12 residues. CDR1 SGHDT and CDR2 YYEEEE come from the germline V gene. The CDR3 here is CASSLGQSNKHF. In DNA form, the CDR3 reads TGTGCCAGCAGCCTCGGACAGAGTAATAAGCACTTC.

This clonotype was observed a few times. This chain joins TRBV7-9 and TRBJ1-2; 9 nucleotides agree with TRBD1. Germline V gene data show CDR1 as SEHNR and CDR2 as FQNEAQ (reference sequence). V lost 5 bases and J lost 1; bases outside the gene matches: 5. The CDR3 is 15 residues long. The CDR3 region has the DNA TGTGCCAGCAGCAAACAGGGGGCAGTTAACTATGGCTACACCTTC. Translation: CASSKQGAVNYGYTF.